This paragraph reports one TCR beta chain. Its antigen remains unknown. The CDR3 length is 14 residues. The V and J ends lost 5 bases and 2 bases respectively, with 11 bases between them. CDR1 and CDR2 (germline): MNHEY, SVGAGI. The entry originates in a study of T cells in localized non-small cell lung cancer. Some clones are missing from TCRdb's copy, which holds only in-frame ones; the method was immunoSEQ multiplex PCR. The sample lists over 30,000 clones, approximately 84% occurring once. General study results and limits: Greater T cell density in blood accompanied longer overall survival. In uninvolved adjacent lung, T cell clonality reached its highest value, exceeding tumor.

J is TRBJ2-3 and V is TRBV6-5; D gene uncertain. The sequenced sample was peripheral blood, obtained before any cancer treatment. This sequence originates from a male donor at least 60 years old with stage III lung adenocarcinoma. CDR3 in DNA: TGTGCCAGCAGTAACCTAAGACACACAGATACGCAGTATTTT. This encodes CASSNLRHTDTQYF.